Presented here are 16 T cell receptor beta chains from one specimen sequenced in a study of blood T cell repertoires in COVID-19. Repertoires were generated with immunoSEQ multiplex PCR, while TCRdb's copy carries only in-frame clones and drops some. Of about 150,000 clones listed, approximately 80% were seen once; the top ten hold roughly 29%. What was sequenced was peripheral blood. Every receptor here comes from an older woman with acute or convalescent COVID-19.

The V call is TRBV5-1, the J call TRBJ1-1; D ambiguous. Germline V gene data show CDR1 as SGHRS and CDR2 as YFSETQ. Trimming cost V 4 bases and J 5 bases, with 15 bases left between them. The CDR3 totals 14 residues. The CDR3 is CASSPGLGGTEAFF. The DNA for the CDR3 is TGCGCCAGCAGCCCCGGCCTCGGCGGAACTGAAGCTTTCTTT.

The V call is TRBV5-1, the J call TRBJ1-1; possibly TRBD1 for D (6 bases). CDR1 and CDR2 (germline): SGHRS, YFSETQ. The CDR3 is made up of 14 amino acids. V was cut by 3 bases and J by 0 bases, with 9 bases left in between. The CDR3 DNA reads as TGCGCCAGCAGCTCAGGGGCCTTGAACACTGAAGCTTTCTTT. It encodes CASSSGALNTEAFF.

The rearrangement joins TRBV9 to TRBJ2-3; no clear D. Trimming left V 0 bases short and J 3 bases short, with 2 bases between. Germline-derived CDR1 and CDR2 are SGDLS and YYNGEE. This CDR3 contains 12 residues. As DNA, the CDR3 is TGTGCCAGCAGCGTAGCTACAGATACGCAGTATTTT. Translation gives CASSVATDTQYF.

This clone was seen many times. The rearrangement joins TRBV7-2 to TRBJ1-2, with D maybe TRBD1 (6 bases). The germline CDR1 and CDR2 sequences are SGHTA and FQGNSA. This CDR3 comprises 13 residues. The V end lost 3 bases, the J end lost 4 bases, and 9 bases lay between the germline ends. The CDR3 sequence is CASSFMGAYGYTF. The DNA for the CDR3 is TGTGCCAGCAGCTTTATGGGGGCCTATGGCTACACCTTC.

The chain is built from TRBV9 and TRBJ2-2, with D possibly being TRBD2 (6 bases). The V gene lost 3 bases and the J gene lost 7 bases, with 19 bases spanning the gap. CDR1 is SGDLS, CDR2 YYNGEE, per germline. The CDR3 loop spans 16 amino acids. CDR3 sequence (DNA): TGTGCCAGCAGCGGTAGCGGATTGGGGGATGGCGGGGAGCTGTTTTTT. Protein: CASSGSGLGDGGELFF. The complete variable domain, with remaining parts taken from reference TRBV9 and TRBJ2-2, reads DSGVTQTPKHLITATGQRVTLRCSPRSGDLSVYWYQQSLDQGLQFLIQYYNGEERAKGNILERFSAQQFPDLHSELNLSSLELGDSALYFCASSGSGLGDGGELFFGEGSRLTVL.

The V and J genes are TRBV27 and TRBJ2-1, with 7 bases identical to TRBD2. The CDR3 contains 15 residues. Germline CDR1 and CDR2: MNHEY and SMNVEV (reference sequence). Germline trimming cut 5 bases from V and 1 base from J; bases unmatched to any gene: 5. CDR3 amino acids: CASSDGGRSYNEQFF. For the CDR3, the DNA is TGTGCCAGCAGTGACGGGGGGAGGTCCTACAATGAGCAGTTCTTC.

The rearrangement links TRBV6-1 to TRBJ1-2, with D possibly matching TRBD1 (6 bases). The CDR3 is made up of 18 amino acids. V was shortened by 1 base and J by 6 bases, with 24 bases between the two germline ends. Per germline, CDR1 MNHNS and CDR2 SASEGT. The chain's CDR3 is CASSEVRPLGQGKDGYTF. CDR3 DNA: TGTGCCAGCAGTGAAGTAAGACCGTTAGGGCAGGGGAAGGATGGCTACACCTTC.

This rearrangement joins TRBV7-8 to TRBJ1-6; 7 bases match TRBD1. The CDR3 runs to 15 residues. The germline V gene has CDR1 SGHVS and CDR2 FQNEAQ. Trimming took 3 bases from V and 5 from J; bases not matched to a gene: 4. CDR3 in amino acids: CASSFGTANNSPLHF. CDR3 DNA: TGTGCCAGCAGCTTCGGGACAGCCAATAATTCACCCCTCCACTTT.

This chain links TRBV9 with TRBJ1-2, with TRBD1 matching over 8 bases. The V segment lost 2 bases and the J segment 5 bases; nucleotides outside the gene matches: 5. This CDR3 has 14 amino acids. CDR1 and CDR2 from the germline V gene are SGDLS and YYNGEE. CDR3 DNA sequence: TGTGCCAGCAGCGTGGCGGACAGGGCTTATGGCTACACCTTC. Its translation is CASSVADRAYGYTF. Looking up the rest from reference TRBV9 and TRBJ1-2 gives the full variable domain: DSGVTQTPKHLITATGQRVTLRCSPRSGDLSVYWYQQSLDQGLQFLIQYYNGEERAKGNILERFSAQQFPDLHSELNLSSLELGDSALYFCASSVADRAYGYTFGSGTRLTVV.

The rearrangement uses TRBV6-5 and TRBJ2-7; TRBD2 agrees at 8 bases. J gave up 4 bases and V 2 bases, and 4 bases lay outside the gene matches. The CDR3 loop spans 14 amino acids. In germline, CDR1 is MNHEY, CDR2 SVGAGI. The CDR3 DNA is TGTGCCAGCAGTTACCTCGCGGGGGGATACGAGCAGTACTTC. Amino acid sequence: CASSYLAGGYEQYF.

The CDR3 region has the DNA TGCGCCAGCAGCATAGACAGGGGTGATTGGGAGCTGTTTTTT. Translated: CASSIDRGDWELFF. The rearrangement joins TRBV5-1 to TRBJ2-2; TRBD1 aligns across 8 bases. After removal of 4 bases from V and 9 bases from J, the junction contained 8 bases not matched to a gene. This CDR3 spans 14 amino acids. Germline V gene data show CDR1 as SGHRS and CDR2 as YFSETQ.

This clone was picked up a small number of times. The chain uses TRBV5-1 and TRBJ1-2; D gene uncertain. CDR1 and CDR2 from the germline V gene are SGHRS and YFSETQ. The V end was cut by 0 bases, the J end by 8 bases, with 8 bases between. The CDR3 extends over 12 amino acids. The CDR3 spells CASSLGSQGYTF. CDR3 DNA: TGCGCCAGCAGCTTGGGCAGTCAAGGCTACACCTTC.

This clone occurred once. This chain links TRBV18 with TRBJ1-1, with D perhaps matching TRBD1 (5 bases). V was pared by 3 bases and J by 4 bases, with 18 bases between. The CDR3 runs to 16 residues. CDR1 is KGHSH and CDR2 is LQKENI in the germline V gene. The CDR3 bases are TGTGCCAGCTCACCGTTCGACAGCTCCCAGGGCACTGAAGCTTTCTTT. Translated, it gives CASSPFDSSQGTEAFF.

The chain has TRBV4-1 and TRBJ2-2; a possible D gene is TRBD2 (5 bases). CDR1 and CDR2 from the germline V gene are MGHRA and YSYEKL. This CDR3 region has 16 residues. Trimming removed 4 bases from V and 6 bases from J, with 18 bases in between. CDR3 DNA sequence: TGCGCCAGCAGCCGCGGACTTTCGATTCCGGCCGGGGAGCTGTTTTTT. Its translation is CASSRGLSIPAGELFF.

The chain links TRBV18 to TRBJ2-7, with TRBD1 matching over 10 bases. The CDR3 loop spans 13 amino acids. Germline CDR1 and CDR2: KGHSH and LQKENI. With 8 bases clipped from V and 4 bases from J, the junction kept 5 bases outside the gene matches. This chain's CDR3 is CASGQGDGYEQYF. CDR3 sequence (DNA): TGTGCCAGCGGACAGGGGGATGGATACGAGCAGTACTTC. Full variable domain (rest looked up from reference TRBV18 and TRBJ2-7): NAGVMQNPRHLVRRRGQEARLRCSPMKGHSHVYWYRQLPEEGLKFMVYLQKENIIDESGMPKERFSAEFPKEGPSILRIQQVVRGDSAAYFCASGQGDGYEQYFGPGTRLTVT.

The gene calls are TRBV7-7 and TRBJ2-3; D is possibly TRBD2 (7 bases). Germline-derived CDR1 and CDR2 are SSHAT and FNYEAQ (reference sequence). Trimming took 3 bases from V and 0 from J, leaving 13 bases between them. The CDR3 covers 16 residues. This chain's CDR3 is CASSLGGGPSTDTQYF. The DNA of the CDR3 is TGTGCCAGCAGCTTGGGCGGGGGCCCTAGCACAGATACGCAGTATTTT.